This T cell receptor beta chain was recovered during a study of shared clonotypes between healthy human individuals (dated by TCRdb to the early 2020s). General notes on the study: A couple of women and a few men aged 18 to 49 years were included in the cohort. For each donor, CD4 naive and CD4 memory were each run on three plates, CD8 naive on two plates, and CD8 memory on one plate. Different laboratories and diverse techniques were used to prepare libraries and sequence TCR repertoires, to increase sequencing depth and limit assay-specific biases. To estimate repertoire size and how much clonotype sharing occurs between individuals, the study deeply sequenced the blood TCR repertoires of five healthy adults. Between about 0.8 and 9 billion PBMCs per donor were obtained by leukapheresis.

About this clone: The antigen it binds to is not known. No clone much larger than this one lies a single base away; base qualities are absent. The same CDR3 is also encoded by other DNA sequences in this sample.

On the study overall, not on this receptor specifically: Sharing across a handful of donors was observed for about 5% of naive CD4, under 4% of naive CD8, around 2.5% of memory CD4, and around 0.4% of memory CD8 clonotypes. Only blood was sampled, and tissue TCR repertoires likely differ from those in blood. Even with the large sequencing depth, rarefaction of the sorted-subset datasets indicated that sequencing was incomplete. Pairwise subsampling indicated that sequencing depth was expected to affect the degree of clonotype sharing among donors. Naive subsets generally had larger estimated clonotype richness than memory subsets did. Compared with non-shared clonotypes, the clonotypes found in all four sorted-subset donors had higher generation probabilities. Because the study included only a small number of donors, the genetic and exposure-history diversity represented was limited.

The donors were healthy, HIV-negative adults with no recently reported acute infections or vaccinations. All donors were Caucasian adults living in Nashville, Tennessee, USA. CD4+ T cells were enriched by magnetic negative selection, after which naive cells were positively selected on CD45RA and the negative fraction was taken as the memory subset. Blood was obtained by leukapheresis, after which PBMCs were separated by Ficoll-Histopaque density gradient centrifugation and cryopreserved in liquid nitrogen vapor phase. Purity and quantity of every magnetically sorted T cell population were checked by analytical flow cytometry. From each sorted fraction, genomic DNA was isolated and quantified by UV absorbance on a Nanodrop 2000c. Using the deep immunoSEQ assay, multiplex PCR amplified TCR CDR3 regions from genomic DNA. For each cell subset, the extracted genomic DNA was distributed evenly across all wells of several immunoSEQ 96-well plates, and each plate served as one replicate. Each replicate PCR for sorted subsets received around 200 ng genomic DNA, equal to about 29,000 T cell genomes. The purified libraries were quantified using a Qubit 3.0 fluorometer, sized with a Bioanalyzer 2100, and then quantified again using the KAPA Library Quantification kit. A separate single-read 150-cycle Illumina NextSeq 550 flow cell was used to sequence each immunoSEQ 96-well plate. The study's processing was this. The immunoSEQ output contained only junctional sequences without quality scores, so filtering could not match that applied to full-length reads. To assign V/J genes and CDR3, sequences were annotated using PyIR, a Python wrapper for IgBLAST v1.9, with IMGT germline references. Reads were removed for weak V/J assignments (E-value above 1e-6), missing CDR3, stop codons, out-of-frame junctions, or ambiguous translated residues. V3J clonotypes were defined by identical inferred V gene, J gene, and CDR3 amino acid sequence. The percentage overlap between two repertoires was calculated by dividing the number of shared unique clonotypes by the size of the smaller repertoire. RTK rarefaction, the Chao1 estimator, and Recon v2.1 estimates of unobserved clonotypes were used to assess repertoire richness. Generation probabilities for all TCRbeta clonotypes obtained by the gDNA method from a handful of donors were computed using OLGA. The table was pulled from immuneACCESS by TCRdb, which kept in-frame rearrangements only. Such tables lose some clones; where checked, under half of the loss comes from unresolved V genes, and the rest has no known cause. That table gives V, J and clone size, and the DNA gave D and trimming. The sample table lists under 1,100,000 clones, more than 75% of them with a count of one. Together, the top ten hold roughly 0.62% of the sample.

Sequencing was done on a sample of memory CD4+ T cells from PBMCs. The intended sense of this specimen's cell subset or site label: CD45RA-negative fraction. The clonotype originates from a man in his late teens or twenties in good health. Some clones in this sample may be carry-over from other donors' samples.

DNA sequence: TGCGCCAGCAGCCCCCAGGGGTCCAATGAGCAGTTCTTC. Translated, it reads CASSPQGSNEQFF. The chain is made from TRBV5-1 and TRBJ2-1; tentative D gene TRBD1, with 6 bases matching. V is reduced by 4 bases and J by 6 bases, leaving a spacing of 11 bases between them. The cysteine opens and the phenylalanine closes a CDR3 of 13 amino acids. Only CDR3 DNA remains: 39 bases, in frame from the first base. The germline V gene supplies CDR1 SGHRS and CDR2 YFSETQ.